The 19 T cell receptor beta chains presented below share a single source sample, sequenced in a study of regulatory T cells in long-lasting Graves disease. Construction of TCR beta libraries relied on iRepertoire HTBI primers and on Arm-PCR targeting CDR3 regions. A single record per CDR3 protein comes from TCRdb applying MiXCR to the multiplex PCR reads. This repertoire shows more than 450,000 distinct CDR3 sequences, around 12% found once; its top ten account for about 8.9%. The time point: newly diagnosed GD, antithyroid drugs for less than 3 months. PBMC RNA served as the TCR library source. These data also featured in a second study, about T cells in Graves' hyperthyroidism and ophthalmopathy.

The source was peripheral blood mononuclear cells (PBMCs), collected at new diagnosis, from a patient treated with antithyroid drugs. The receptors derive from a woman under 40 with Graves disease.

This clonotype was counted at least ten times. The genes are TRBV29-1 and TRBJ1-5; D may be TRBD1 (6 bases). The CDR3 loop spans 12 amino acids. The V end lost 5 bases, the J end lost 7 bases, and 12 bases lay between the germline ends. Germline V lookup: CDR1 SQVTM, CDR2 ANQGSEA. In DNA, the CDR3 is TGCAGCGTTCGAGAGGGGGGACAGCCCCAGCATTTT. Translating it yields CSVREGGQPQHF.

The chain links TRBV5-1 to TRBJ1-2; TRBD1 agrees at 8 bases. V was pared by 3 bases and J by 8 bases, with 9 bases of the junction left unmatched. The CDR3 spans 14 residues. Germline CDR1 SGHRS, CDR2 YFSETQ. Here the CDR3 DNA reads TGCGCCAGCAGCTCACAGGGGGAATCCTGGGGCTACACCTTC. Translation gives CASSSQGESWGYTF. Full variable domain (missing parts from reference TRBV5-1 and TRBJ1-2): KAGVTQTPRYLIKTRGQQVTLSCSPISGHRSVSWYQQTPGQGLQFLFEYFSETQRNKGNFPGRFSGRQFSNSRSEMNVSTLELGDSALYLCASSSQGESWGYTFGSGTRLTVV.

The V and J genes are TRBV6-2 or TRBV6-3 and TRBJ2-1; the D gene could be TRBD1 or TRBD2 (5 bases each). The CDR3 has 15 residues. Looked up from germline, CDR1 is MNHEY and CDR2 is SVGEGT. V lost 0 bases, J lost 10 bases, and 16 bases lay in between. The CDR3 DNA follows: TGTGCCAGCAGTTACTCTAAGGGACGGCACTACGAGCAGTTCTTC. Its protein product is CASSYSKGRHYEQFF.

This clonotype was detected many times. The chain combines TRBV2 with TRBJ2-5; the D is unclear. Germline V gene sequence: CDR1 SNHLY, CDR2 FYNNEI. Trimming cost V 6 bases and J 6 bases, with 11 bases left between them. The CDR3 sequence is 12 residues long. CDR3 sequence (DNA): TGTGCCAGCAGAAGGGATGATCAGACCCAGTACTTC. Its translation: CASRRDDQTQYF.

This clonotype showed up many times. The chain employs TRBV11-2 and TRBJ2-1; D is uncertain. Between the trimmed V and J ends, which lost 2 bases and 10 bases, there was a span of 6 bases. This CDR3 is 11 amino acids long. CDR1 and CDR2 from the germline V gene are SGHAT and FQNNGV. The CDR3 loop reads CASSLRVEQFF. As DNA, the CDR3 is TGTGCCAGCAGCTTAAGGGTGGAGCAGTTCTTC.

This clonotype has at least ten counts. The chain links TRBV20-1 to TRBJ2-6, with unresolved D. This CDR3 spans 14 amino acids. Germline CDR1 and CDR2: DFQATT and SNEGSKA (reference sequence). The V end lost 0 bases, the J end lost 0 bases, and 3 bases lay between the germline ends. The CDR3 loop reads CSARDGSGANVLTF. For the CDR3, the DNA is TGCAGTGCTAGAGATGGCTCTGGGGCCAACGTCCTGACTTTC.

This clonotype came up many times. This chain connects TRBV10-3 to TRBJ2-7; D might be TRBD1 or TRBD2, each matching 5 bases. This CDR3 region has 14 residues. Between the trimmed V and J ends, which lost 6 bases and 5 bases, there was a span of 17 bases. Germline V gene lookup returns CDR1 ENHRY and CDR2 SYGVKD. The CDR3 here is CAISQDYGANEQYF. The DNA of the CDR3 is TGTGCCATCAGCCAAGACTATGGGGCTAACGAGCAGTACTTC.

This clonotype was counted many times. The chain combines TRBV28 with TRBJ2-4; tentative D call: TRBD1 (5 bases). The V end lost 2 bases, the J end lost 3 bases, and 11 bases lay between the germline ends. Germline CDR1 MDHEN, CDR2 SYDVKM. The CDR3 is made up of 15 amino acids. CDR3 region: CASSLAGMGKNIQYF. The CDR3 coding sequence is TGTGCCAGCAGTTTAGCAGGGATGGGCAAAAACATTCAGTACTTC.

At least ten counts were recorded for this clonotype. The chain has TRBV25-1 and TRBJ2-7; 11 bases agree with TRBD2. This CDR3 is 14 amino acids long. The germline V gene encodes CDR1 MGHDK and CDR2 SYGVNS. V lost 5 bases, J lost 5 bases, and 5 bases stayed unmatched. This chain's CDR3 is CASSPSGRINEQYF. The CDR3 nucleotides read TGTGCCAGCAGTCCTAGCGGGAGGATCAACGAGCAGTACTTC.

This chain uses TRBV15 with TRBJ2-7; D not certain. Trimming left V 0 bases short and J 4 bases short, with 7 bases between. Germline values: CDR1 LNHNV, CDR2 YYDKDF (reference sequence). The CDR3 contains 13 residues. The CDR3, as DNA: TGTGCCACCAGCAGAGATCTAGTGTACGAGCAGTACTTC. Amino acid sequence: CATSRDLVYEQYF.

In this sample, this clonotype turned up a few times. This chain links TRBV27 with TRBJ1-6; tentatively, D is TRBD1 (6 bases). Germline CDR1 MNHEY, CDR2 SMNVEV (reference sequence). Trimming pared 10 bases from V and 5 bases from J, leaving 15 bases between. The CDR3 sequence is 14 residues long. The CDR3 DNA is TGTGCCACCGCTCCCCAGGGGCATAATTCACCCCTCCACTTT. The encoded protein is CATAPQGHNSPLHF.

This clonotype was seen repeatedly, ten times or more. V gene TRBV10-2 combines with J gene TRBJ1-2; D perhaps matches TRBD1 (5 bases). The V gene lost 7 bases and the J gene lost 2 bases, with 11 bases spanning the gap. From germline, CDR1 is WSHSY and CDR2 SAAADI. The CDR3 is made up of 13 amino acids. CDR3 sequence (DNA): TGCGCCAGCACAGACAGCCCGAACTATGGCTACACCTTC. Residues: CASTDSPNYGYTF.

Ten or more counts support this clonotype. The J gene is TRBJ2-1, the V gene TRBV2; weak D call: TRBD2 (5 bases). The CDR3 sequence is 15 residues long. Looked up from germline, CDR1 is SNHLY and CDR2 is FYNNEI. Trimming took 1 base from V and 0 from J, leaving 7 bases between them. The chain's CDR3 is CASSEGGRSYNEQFF. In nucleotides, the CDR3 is TGTGCCAGCAGTGAAGGCGGGCGCTCCTACAATGAGCAGTTCTTC.

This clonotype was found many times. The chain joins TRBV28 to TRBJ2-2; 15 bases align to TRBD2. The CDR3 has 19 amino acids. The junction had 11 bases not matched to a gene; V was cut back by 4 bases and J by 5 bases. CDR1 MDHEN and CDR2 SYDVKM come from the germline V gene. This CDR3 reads CASSYPGTSGRKVTGELFF. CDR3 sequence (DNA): TGTGCCAGCAGTTACCCCGGGACTAGCGGGAGGAAGGTGACCGGGGAGCTGTTTTTT.

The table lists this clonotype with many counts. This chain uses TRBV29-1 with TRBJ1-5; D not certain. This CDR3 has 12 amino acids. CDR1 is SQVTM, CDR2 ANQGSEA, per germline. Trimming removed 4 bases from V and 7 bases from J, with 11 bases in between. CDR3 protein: CSVGEGDQPQHF. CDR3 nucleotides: TGCAGCGTTGGTGAAGGTGACCAGCCCCAGCATTTT.

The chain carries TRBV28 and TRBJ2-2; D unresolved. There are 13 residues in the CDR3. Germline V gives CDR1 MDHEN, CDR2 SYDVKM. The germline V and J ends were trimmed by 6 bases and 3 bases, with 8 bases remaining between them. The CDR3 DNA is TGTGCCAGCAGGAGGTGGGACACCGGGGAGCTGTTTTTT. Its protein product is CASRRWDTGELFF.

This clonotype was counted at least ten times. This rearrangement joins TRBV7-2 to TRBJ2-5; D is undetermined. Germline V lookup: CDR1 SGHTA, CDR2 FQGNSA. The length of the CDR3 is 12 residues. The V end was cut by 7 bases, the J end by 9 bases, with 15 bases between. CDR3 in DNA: TGTGCCAGCATGGTCCGAAGTGAGCCCCAGTACTTC. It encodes CASMVRSEPQYF. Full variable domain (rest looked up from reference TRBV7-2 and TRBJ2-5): GAGVSQSPSNKVTEKGKDVELRCDPISGHTALYWYRQSLGQGLEFLIYFQGNSAPDKSGLPSDRFSAERTGGSVSTLTIQRTQQEDSAVYLCASMVRSEPQYFGPGTRLLVL.

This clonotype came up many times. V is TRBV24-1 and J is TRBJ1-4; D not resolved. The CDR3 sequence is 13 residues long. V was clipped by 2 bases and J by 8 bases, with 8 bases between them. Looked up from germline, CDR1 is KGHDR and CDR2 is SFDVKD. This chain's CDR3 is CATSDWRGEKLFF. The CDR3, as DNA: TGTGCCACCAGTGATTGGAGAGGCGAAAAACTGTTTTTT.

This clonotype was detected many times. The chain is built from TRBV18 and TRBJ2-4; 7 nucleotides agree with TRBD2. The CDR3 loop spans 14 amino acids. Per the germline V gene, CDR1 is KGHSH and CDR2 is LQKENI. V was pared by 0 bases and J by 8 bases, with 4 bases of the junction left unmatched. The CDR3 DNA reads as TGTGCCAGCTCACCACCTTTGGGGGGGTACATTCAGTACTTC. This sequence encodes CASSPPLGGYIQYF.